This T cell receptor beta chain stems from a study of blood T cell repertoires in COVID-19. Study at large: Nucleic acid was either cDNA or gDNA, and it came from T cells, B-cell-depleted T cells, or PBMCs.

Per the authors' pipeline: Amplification with reference gene primers provided the estimates of nucleated cell counts. Data came from immunoSEQ multiplex PCR; TCRdb stores just in-frame clones and leaves some out. V, J and clone size were drawn from that table, and D and trimming were deduced from the DNA. The data contain about 68,000 clones, roughly nine tenths of them seen just once; the ten biggest clones take up approximately 3.6%. The CDR3 sequence is 17 residues long. Germline loops: CDR1 SGHTA, CDR2 FQGNSA. The V gene lost 5 bases and the J gene lost 0 bases, with 17 bases spanning the gap. Seattle's enrolled individuals joined amid active infection and were then monitored longitudinally.

The rearrangement links TRBV7-2 to TRBJ1-3, with D hard to call. The TCR was taken from a woman between 45 and 65 years old with COVID-19, enrolled during active disease. Sequenced material: peripheral blood. CDR3 nucleotides: TGTGCCAGCAGCCCCCGAGGGTGGACCCTCTCTGGAAACACCATATATTTT. Protein: CASSPRGWTLSGNTIYF.